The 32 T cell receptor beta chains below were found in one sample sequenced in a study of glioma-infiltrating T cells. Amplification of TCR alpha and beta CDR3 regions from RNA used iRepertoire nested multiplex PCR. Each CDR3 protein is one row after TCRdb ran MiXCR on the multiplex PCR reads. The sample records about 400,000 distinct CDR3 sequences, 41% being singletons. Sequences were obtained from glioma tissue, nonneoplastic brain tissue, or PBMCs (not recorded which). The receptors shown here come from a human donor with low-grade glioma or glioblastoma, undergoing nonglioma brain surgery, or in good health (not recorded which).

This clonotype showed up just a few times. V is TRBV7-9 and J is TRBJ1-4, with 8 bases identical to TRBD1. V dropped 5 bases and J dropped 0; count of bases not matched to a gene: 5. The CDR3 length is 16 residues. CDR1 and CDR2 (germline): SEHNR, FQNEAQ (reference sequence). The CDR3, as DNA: TGTGCCAGCAGCACTGGACAGGGATCAACTAATGAAAAACTGTTTTTT. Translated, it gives CASSTGQGSTNEKLFF.

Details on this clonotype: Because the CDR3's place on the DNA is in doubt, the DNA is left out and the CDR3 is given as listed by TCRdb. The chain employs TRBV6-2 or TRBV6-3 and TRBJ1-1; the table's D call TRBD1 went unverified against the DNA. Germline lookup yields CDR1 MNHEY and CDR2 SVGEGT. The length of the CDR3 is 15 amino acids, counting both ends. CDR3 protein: CASSSSPLMNTEAYF.

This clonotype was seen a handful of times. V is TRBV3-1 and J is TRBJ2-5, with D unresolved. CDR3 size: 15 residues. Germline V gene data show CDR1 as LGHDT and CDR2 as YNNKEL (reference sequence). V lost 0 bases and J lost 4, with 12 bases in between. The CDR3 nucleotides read TGTGCCAGCAGCCAAGATCGTCGTGGGTCAGAGACCCAGTACTTC. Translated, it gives CASSQDRRGSETQYF.

This CDR3 reads CASSLLLAGGNQETQYF. In DNA, the CDR3 is TGTGCCAGCAGTTTATTGCTAGCGGGAGGGAACCAAGAGACCCAGTACTTC. V and J are TRBV27 and TRBJ2-5; TRBD2 aligns across 12 bases. The length of the CDR3 is 17 residues. Germline loops: CDR1 MNHEY, CDR2 SMNVEV (reference sequence). The J segment lost 0 bases and the V segment lost 1 base, leaving 3 bases of the junction unmatched.

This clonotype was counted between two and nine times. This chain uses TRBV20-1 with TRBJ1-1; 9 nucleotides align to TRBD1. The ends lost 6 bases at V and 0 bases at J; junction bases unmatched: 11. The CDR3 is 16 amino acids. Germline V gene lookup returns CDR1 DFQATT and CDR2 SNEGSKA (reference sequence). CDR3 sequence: CSAGDRGGIMNTEAFF. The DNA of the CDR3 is TGCAGTGCCGGTGACAGGGGGGGAATTATGAACACTGAAGCTTTCTTT.

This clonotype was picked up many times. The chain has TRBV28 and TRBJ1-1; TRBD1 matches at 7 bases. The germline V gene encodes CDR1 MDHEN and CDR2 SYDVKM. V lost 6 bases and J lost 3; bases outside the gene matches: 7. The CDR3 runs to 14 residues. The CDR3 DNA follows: TGTGCCAGCAGACCTACGGGACAGTACACTGAAGCTTTCTTT. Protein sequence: CASRPTGQYTEAFF.

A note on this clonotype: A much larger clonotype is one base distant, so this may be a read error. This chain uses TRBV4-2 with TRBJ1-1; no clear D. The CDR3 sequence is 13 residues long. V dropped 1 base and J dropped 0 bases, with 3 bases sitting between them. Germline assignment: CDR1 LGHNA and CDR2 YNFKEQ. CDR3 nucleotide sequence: TGTGCCAGCAGCCAAGCTATGAACACTGAAGCTTTCTTT. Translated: CASSQAMNTEAFF.

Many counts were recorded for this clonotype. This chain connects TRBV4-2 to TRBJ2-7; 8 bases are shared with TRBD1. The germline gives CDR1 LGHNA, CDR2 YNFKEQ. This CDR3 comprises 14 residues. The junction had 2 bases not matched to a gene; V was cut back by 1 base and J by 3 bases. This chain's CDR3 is CASSQGDRGYEQYF. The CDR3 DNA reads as TGTGCCAGCAGCCAAGGAGACAGGGGCTACGAGCAGTACTTC.

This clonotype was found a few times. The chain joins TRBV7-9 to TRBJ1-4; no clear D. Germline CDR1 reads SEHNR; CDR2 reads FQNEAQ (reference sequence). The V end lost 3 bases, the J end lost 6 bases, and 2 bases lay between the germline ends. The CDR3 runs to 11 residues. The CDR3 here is CASSFYEKLFF. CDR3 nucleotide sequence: TGTGCCAGCAGCTTCTATGAAAAACTGTTTTTT.

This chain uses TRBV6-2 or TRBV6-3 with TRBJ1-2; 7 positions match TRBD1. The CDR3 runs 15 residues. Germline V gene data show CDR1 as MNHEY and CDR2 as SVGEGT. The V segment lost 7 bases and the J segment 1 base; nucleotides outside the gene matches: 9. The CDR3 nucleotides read TGTGCCAGCAATAGAGGGACAGCGATTAACTATGGCTACACCTTC. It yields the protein CASNRGTAINYGYTF.

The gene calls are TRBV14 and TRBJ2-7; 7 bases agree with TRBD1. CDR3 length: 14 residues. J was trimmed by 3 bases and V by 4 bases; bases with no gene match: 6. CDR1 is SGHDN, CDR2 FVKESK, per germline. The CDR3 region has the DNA TGTGCCAGCAGCCGGGAGACAGGGATCTACGAGCAGTACTTC. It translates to CASSRETGIYEQYF.

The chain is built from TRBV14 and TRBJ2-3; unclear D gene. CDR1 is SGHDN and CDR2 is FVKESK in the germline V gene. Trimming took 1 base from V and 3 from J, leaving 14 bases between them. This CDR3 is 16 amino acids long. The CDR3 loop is CASSQGILWETDTQYF. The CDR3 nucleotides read TGTGCCAGCAGCCAAGGGATCCTTTGGGAAACAGATACGCAGTATTTT.

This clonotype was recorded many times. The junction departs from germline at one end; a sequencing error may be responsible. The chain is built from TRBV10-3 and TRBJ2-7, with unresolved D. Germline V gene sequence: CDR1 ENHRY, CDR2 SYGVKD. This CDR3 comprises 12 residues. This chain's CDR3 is CAISELDLTQIF. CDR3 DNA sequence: TGTGCCATCAGTGAGCTGGACCTCACCCAGATATTC.

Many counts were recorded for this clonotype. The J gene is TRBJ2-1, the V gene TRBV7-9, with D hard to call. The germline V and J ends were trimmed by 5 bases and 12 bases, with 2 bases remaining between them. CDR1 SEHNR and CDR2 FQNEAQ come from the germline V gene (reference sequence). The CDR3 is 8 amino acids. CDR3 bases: TGTGCCAGCAGCCCGCAGTTCTTC. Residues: CASSPQFF.

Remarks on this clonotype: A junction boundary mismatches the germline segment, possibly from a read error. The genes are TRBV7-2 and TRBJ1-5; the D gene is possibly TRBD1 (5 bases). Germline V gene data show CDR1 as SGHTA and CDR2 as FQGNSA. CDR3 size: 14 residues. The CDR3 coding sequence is TGTGCCAGCAGCGGGTACAGGCTAGATCAGACCCAGCATTTT. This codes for CASSGYRLDQTQHF.

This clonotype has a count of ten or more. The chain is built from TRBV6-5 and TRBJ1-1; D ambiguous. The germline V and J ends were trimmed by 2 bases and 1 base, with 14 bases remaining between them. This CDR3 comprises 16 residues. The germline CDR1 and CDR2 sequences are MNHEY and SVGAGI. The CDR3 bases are TGTGCCAGCAGTTACGGTCCGGGGAGAACGAACACTGAAGCTTTCTTT. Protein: CASSYGPGRTNTEAFF.

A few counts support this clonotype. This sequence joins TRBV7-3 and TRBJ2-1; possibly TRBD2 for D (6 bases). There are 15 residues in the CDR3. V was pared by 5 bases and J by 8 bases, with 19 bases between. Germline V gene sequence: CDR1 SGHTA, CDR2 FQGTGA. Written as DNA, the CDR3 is TGTGCCAGCAGCACTGCCGGGACTCCTTGGGATGAGCAGTTCTTC. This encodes CASSTAGTPWDEQFF.

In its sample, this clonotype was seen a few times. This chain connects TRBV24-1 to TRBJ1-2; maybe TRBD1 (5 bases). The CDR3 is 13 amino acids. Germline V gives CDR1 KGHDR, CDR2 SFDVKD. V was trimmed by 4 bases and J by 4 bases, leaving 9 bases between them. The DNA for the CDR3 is TGTGCCACCAGTGACTCCGACAGCTATGGCTACACCTTC. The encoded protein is CATSDSDSYGYTF.

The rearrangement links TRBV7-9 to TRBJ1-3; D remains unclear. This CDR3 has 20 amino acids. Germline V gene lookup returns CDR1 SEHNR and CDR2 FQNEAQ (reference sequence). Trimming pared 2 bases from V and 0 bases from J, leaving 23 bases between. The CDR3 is CASSLKANFRPESSGNTIYF. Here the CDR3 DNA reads TGTGCCAGCAGCTTAAAAGCCAACTTTCGTCCGGAGAGCTCTGGAAACACCATATATTTT.

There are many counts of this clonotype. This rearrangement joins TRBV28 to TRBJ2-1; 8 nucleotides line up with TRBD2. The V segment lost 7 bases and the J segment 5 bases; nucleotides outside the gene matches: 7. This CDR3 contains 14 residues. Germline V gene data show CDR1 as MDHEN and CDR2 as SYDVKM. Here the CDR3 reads CASTAGVFDNEQFF. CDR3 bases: TGTGCCAGCACAGCGGGAGTCTTCGACAATGAGCAGTTCTTC.

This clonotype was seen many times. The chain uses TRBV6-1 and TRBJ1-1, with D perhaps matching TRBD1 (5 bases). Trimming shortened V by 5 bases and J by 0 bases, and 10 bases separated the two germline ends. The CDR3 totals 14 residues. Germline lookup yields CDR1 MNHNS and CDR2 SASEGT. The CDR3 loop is CASSPGLLNTEAFF. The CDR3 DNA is TGTGCCAGCAGTCCGGGACTCTTGAACACTGAAGCTTTCTTT.

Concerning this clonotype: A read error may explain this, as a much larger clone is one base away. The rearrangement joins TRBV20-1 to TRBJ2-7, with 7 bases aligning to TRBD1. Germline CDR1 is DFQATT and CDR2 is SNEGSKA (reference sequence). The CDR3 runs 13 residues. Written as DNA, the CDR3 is TGCAGTGCTAGTCAAGGACAGGCCTACGAGGAGTACTTC. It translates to CSASQGQAYEEYF.

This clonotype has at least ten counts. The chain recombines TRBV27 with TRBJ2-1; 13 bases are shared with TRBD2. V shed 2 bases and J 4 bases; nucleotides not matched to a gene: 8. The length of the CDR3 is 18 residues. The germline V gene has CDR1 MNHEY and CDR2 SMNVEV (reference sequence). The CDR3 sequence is CASSLGLAGAFSYNEQFF. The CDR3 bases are TGTGCCAGCAGTTTAGGACTAGCGGGAGCGTTTTCGTACAATGAGCAGTTCTTC.

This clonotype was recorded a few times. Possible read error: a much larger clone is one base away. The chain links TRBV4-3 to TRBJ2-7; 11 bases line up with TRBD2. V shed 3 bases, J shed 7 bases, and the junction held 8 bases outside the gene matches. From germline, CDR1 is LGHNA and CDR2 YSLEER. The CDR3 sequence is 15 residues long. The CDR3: CASSQGLADYNEQYF. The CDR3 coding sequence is TGCGCCAGCAGCCAGGGACTAGCGGACTACAATGAGCAGTACTTC.

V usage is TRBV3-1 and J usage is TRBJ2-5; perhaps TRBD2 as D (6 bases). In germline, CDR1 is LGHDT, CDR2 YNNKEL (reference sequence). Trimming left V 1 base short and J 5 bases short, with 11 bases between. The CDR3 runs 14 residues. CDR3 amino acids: CASSQGTRGETQYF. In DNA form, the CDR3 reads TGTGCCAGCAGCCAAGGGACCCGGGGGGAGACCCAGTACTTC.

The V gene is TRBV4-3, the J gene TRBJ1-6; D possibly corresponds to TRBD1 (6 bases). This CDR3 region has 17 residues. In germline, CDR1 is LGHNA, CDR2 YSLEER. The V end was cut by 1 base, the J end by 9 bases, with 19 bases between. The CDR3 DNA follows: TGCGCCAGCAGCCAAGCTTACTTACAGGGAACTCCTTCACCCCTCCACTTT. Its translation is CASSQAYLQGTPSPLHF.

CDR3 sequence: CASSPDWGGVSPQHF. CDR3 in DNA: TGTGCCAGCAGCCCGGATTGGGGGGGGGTATCGCCCCAGCATTTT. V is TRBV27 and J is TRBJ1-5, with D possibly TRBD1 on 5 matching bases. Germline V lookup: CDR1 MNHEY, CDR2 SMNVEV (reference sequence). The length of the CDR3 is 15 residues. Trimming stripped 6 bases from V and 9 bases from J, with 21 bases between.

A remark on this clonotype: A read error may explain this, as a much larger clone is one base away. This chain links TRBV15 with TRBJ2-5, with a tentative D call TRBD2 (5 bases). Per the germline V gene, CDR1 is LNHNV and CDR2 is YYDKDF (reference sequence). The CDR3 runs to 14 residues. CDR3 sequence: CATSLRLSQENQYF. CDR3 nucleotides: TGTGCCACCAGCCTGAGACTAAGCCAAGAGAACCAGTACTTC.

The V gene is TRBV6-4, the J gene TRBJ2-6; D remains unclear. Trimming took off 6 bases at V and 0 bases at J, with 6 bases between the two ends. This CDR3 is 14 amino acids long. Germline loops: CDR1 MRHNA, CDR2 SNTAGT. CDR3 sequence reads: CASRRSSGANVLTF. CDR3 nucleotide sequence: TGTGCCAGCAGACGTAGCTCTGGGGCCAACGTCCTGACTTTC.

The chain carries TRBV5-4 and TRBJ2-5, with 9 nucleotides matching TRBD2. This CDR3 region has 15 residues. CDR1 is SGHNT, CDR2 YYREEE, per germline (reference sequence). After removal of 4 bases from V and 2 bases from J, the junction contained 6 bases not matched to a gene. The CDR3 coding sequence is TGTGCCAGCAGCCCGCTAGCGGGGAAACAAGAGACCCAGTACTTC. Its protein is CASSPLAGKQETQYF.

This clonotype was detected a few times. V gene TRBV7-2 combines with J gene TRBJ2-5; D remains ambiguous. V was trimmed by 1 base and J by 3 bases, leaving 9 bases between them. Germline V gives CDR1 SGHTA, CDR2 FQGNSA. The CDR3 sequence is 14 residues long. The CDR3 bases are TGTGCCAGCAGCTTAGGGATAACTGAAGAGACCCAGTACTTC. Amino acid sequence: CASSLGITEETQYF.

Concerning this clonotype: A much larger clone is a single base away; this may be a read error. CDR3 coding DNA: TGTGCCGGCAGTCAAGGGACTCGTAACTGGGCAGATACGCAGTATTTT. Protein: CAGSQGTRNWADTQYF. The chain couples TRBV6-8 to TRBJ2-3; D perhaps matches TRBD2 (6 bases). This CDR3 has 16 amino acids. Germline CDR1 MNHGY, CDR2 SAAAGT.